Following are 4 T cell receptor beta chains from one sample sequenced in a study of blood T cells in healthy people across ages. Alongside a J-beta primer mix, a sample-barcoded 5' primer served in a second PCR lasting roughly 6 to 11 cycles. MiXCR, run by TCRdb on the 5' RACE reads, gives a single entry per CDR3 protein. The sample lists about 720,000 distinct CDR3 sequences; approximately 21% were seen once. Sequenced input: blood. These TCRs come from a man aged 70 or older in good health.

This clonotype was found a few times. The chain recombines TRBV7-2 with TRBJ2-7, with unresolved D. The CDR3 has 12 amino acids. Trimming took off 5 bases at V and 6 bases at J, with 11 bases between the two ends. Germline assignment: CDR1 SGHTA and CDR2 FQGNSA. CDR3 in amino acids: CASSVVKGEQYF. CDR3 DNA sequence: TGTGCCAGCAGCGTAGTGAAGGGCGAGCAGTACTTC.

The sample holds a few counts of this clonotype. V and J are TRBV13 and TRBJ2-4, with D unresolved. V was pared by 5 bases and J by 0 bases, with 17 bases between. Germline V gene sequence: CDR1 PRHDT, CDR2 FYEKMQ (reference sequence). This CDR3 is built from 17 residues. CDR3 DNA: TGTGCCAGCAGCCCGCCGTCTTTAGAACTAGCCAAAAACATTCAGTACTTC. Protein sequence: CASSPPSLELAKNIQYF.

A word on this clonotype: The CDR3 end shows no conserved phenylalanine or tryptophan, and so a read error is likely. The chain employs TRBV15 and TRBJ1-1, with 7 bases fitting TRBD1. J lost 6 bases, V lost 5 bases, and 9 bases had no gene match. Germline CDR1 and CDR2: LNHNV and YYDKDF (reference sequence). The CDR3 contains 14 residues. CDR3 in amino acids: CATSGPTGDPEAFY. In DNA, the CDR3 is TGTGCCACCAGCGGGCCCACAGGGGACCCTGAAGCTTTCTAT.

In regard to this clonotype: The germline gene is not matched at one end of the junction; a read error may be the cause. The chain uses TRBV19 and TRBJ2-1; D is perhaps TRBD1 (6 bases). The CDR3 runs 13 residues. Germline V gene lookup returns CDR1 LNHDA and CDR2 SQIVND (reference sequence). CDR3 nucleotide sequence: TGTGTCAGTAGTCAAAACAGGGAAGAAGAGCAGTTCTTC. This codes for CVSSQNREEEQFF.